Listed below are T cell receptor beta chains from one sample, sequenced in a study of blood T cell repertoires in COVID-19. TCRdb's copy holds only in-frame clones and misses some; the assay was immunoSEQ multiplex PCR. The sample records 110,000 to 150,000 clones, 86% being singletons. Material: peripheral blood. These receptors all come from a woman aged 55 to 70 with acute or convalescent COVID-19. The CDR3 runs from the conserved cysteine through the conserved F or W. A D gene is named only where the DNA matches it firmly. Some rows have no size entry. The others give once, few or many, or a class for an expanded clone.

v_gene	abundance	d_gene	j_gene	CDR3aa	CDR3nt
TRBV7-2	.	TRBD1	TRBJ2-5	CASSLDDRGETQYF	TGTGCCAGCAGCTTAGATGACAGGGGAGAGACCCAGTACTTC
TRBV2	.	TRBD2	TRBJ2-3	CASRPGLAGGTQYF	TGTGCCAGCAGGCCGGGACTAGCGGGGGGGACGCAGTATTTT
TRBV7-3	.	TRBD1	TRBJ2-7	CASSLMGTGAYEQYF	TGTGCCAGCAGCTTAATGGGGACAGGCGCCTACGAGCAGTACTTC
TRBV12-5	.	.	TRBJ2-5	CASGLGLALGETQYF	TGTGCTAGTGGTTTGGGCCTAGCCCTGGGGGAGACCCAGTACTTC
TRBV6-5	.	.	TRBJ1-3	CASLTGHSGNTIYF	TGTGCCAGCTTGACAGGACACTCTGGAAACACCATATATTTT
TRBV19	.	.	TRBJ2-7	CASSIGSGRVNHEQYF	TGTGCCAGTAGTATAGGGAGTGGCAGGGTGAATCACGAGCAGTACTTC
TRBV28	.	.	TRBJ2-2	CASSLQIGELFF	TGTGCCAGCAGTTTACAGATCGGGGAGCTGTTTTTT
TRBV28	once	.	TRBJ1-1	CASTRAGGTEAFF	TGTGCCAGCACCCGGGCGGGTGGCACTGAAGCTTTCTTT
TRBV7-9	.	.	TRBJ2-2	CASSLDRSLGTGELFF	TGTGCCAGCAGCTTAGACAGGTCCCTCGGCACCGGGGAGCTGTTTTTT
TRBV18	.	TRBD1	TRBJ2-7	CASSPGTGSSYEQYF	TGTGCCAGCTCACCCGGGACAGGGAGCTCCTACGAGCAGTACTTC
TRBV28	once	TRBD1	TRBJ1-3	CASRSGGSGNTIYF	TGTGCCAGCAGATCAGGGGGCTCTGGAAACACCATATATTTT
TRBV6-5	.	TRBD1	TRBJ1-3	CASSLGQGSGNTIYF	TGTGCCAGCAGTCTGGGACAGGGGTCTGGAAACACCATATATTTT
TRBV7-9	.	TRBD1	TRBJ1-4	CASSSRTGGSEKLFF	TGTGCCAGCAGCTCTCGGACAGGGGGTTCTGAAAAACTGTTTTTT
TRBV28	.	.	TRBJ1-2	CASTVGGPRGYTF	TGTGCCAGCACCGTTGGAGGTCCGCGAGGCTACACCTTC
TRBV6-5	once	.	TRBJ1-1	CASSYRDMNTEAFF	TGTGCCAGCAGTTACAGAGACATGAACACTGAAGCTTTCTTT
TRBV9	.	.	TRBJ2-1	CASSPIQGTYNEQFF	TGTGCCAGCAGCCCCATCCAGGGTACTTACAATGAGCAGTTCTTC
TRBV6-6	.	TRBD1	TRBJ1-1	CASSPRDRVNTEAFF	TGTGCCAGCAGTCCCCGGGACAGGGTGAACACTGAAGCTTTCTTT